In its sample, the clone carrying this TCR beta chain was seen many times. Its specificity is unknown. RNA transcripts provided the source from which TCR beta CDR3 regions were amplified. During a first-round RT-PCR of the TCR CDR3, the HTBI primer set was used. TCRdb re-called the multiplex PCR reads through MiXCR, storing one row per CDR3 protein. This repertoire shows approximately 700,000 distinct CDR3 sequences, about 16% found once; its top ten account for approximately 8%. The data derive from a study of T cells in Graves' hyperthyroidism and ophthalmopathy. Study-wide results and limits: Most thyroid clonotypes with frequency above 0.001 were detected in blood.

The germline V and J ends were trimmed by 0 bases and 0 bases, with 7 bases remaining between them. In germline, CDR1 is SEHNR, CDR2 FQNEAQ (reference sequence). This CDR3 has 15 residues. Graves' hyperthyroidism was deemed stable absent ophthalmopathy progression within 18 months. Pregnant or lactating patients were excluded, as were those with uncontrolled infection or other autoimmune disease. Diagnostic assessment was based on clinical symptoms, serum thyroxine and TRAb, thyroid ultrasound and orbital computed tomography. Material for sequencing was blood. This receptor was taken from a man aged 18 to 30 with Graves' hyperthyroidism. This chain uses TRBV7-9 with TRBJ2-3; no clear D. CDR3 bases: TGTGCCAGCAGCTTAGCGACGGGTAGCACAGATACGCAGTATTTT. Amino acids: CASSLATGSTDTQYF.